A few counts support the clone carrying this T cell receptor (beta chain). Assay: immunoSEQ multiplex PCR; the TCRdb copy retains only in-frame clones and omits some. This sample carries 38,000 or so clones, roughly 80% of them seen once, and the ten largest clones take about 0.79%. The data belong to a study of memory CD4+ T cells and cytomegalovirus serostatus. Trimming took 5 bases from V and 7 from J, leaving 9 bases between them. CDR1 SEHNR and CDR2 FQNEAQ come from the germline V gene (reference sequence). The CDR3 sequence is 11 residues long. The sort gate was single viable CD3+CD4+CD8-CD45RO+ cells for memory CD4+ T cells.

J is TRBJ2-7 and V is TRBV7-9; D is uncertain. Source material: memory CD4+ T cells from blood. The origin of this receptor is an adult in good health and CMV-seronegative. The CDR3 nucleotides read TGTGCCAGCAGCCGCTACCTTGAGCAGTACTTC. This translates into CASSRYLEQYF.